This is a list of T cell receptor beta chains from one sample in a study of cytomegalovirus exposure and HLA in healthy donors. Assay: immunoSEQ multiplex PCR; the TCRdb copy retains only in-frame clones and omits some. Among about 150,000 clones listed, over 75% were seen once. The sequenced material came from PBMCs. Source of these receptors: a male donor in good health and CMV-seronegative. Each CDR3 is given with its conserved first and last residue. Fields, in order: CDR3 protein, CDR3 DNA, V gene, J gene, clone size, D gene. D genes are given only for firm matches. The size field is filled for only some rows; it gives once, few, many or a size class.

CASIPRSNYGYTF,TGTGCCAGCATCCCTCGTAGTAACTATGGCTACACCTTC,TRBV6-6,TRBJ1-2,-,-
CATSRDQGTEAFF,TGTGCCACCAGCAGAGATCAGGGCACTGAAGCTTTCTTT,TRBV15,TRBJ1-1,few,-
CASSPPQEAGGSYNEQFF,TGTGCCAGCAGTCCCCCCCAAGAAGCAGGGGGCTCCTACAATGAGCAGTTCTTC,TRBV27,TRBJ2-1,-,TRBD1
CASSSGRWDQPQHF,TGTGCCAGCAGTTCAGGGCGTTGGGATCAGCCCCAGCATTTT,TRBV6-5,TRBJ1-5,once,-
CSVERVNTEAFF,TGCAGCGTTGAGAGGGTAAACACTGAAGCTTTCTTT,TRBV29-1,TRBJ1-1,-,-
CASSSGLFLTGDTQYF,TGTGCCAGCAGCTCAGGACTTTTCCTAACGGGGGATACGCAGTATTTT,TRBV14,TRBJ2-3,-,-
CASSLIIGEALSTDTQYF,TGTGCCAGCAGCTTAATAATAGGGGAGGCGCTTAGCACAGATACGCAGTATTTT,TRBV7-3,TRBJ2-3,-,-
CAWSEQVLSEKLFF,TGTGCCTGGAGTGAACAGGTTTTATCTGAAAAACTGTTTTTT,TRBV30,TRBJ1-4,-,-
CASSSSSGGPYEQYF,TGTGCCAGCAGTTCCTCTAGCGGGGGCCCCTACGAGCAGTACTTC,TRBV7-2,TRBJ2-7,-,TRBD2
CAISGRTSGGSTDTQYF,TGTGCCATCAGTGGTCGGACTAGCGGGGGTAGCACAGATACGCAGTATTTT,TRBV10-3,TRBJ2-3,-,TRBD2
CASSLEGQIEAFF,TGTGCCAGCAGCTTAGAGGGACAGATTGAAGCTTTCTTT,TRBV7-8,TRBJ1-1,once,TRBD1
CASSWTGTNEKLFF,TGTGCCAGCAGCTGGACAGGGACAAATGAAAAACTGTTTTTT,TRBV5-5,TRBJ1-4,-,TRBD1
CASSRGGAENTIYF,TGTGCCAGCAGTCGCGGGGGGGCGGAAAACACCATATATTTT,TRBV9,TRBJ1-3,few,-
CASSLEPAGSGTQYF,TGTGCCAGCAGCTTAGAACCGGCGGGTTCGGGGACCCAGTACTTC,TRBV7-9,TRBJ2-5,-,-
CATSRTTGIPGELFF,TGTGCCACCAGCAGAACGACAGGGATCCCCGGGGAGCTGTTTTTT,TRBV15,TRBJ2-2,-,TRBD1
CASSFMVSGSPKNIQYF,TGCGCCAGCAGCTTCATGGTTAGCGGGAGTCCCAAAAACATTCAGTACTTC,TRBV5-1,TRBJ2-4,-,TRBD2
CASSCAGAPYEQYF,TGTGCCAGCAGCTGTGCGGGGGCCCCCTACGAGCAGTACTTC,TRBV21-1,TRBJ2-7,few,-
CASSLAVNEQYF,TGTGCCAGCAGCTTGGCCGTAAACGAGCAGTACTTC,TRBV5-5,TRBJ2-7,-,-
CASRTGAVSNYGYTF,TGTGCCAGTCGCACAGGGGCCGTGTCTAACTATGGCTACACCTTC,TRBV19,TRBJ1-2,-,TRBD1
CASSEVEDRERYEQYF,TGCGCCAGCAGCGAGGTCGAGGACAGGGAAAGATACGAGCAGTACTTC,TRBV5-1,TRBJ2-7,-,TRBD1
CAISDQGSNSPLHF,TGTGCCATCAGTGATCAGGGCAGTAATTCACCCCTCCACTTT,TRBV10-3,TRBJ1-6,-,-
CASSYKQGAEAFF,TGCGCCAGCAGCTATAAGCAGGGGGCTGAAGCTTTCTTT,TRBV5-1,TRBJ1-1,-,TRBD1
CASGLGGLAGRGEQFF,TGTGCTAGTGGCTTGGGGGGACTAGCGGGGAGGGGTGAGCAGTTCTTC,TRBV12-5,TRBJ2-1,-,TRBD2
CASSLGTGQAPYEQYF,TGTGCCAGCAGCTTAGGAACAGGACAGGCTCCCTACGAGCAGTACTTC,TRBV7-9,TRBJ2-7,-,TRBD1
CASSFDRAETQYF,TGTGCCAGCAGCTTTGACAGGGCAGAGACCCAGTACTTC,TRBV5-6,TRBJ2-5,-,TRBD1
CASSVAPVVPGQGVFEQFF,TGTGCCAGCAGCGTAGCTCCCGTGGTTCCGGGACAGGGGGTTTTTGAGCAGTTCTTC,TRBV9,TRBJ2-1,-,TRBD1
CASSLSRNTEAFF,TGTGCCAGCAGTTTATCCAGGAACACTGAAGCTTTCTTT,TRBV27,TRBJ1-1,-,-
CASTPSGVFSTDTQYF,TGTGCCAGCACTCCTAGCGGGGTATTTAGCACAGATACGCAGTATTTT,TRBV2,TRBJ2-3,-,TRBD2
CASSLAGLAGGIETQYF,TGCGCCAGCAGCTTGGCAGGACTAGCGGGGGGCATAGAGACCCAGTACTTC,TRBV5-1,TRBJ2-5,-,TRBD2
CASSLRSGTPQETQYF,TGTGCCAGCAGCTTACGGTCAGGGACTCCTCAAGAGACCCAGTACTTC,TRBV7-6,TRBJ2-5,-,-
CASSPDRTGATNEKLFF,TGTGCCAGCTCACCAGATAGGACAGGTGCAACTAATGAAAAACTGTTTTTT,TRBV18,TRBJ1-4,-,TRBD1
CASSETRQGGIMRGYTF,TGTGCCAGCAGTGAAACCCGACAGGGGGGAATAATGAGAGGCTACACCTTC,TRBV2,TRBJ1-2,-,TRBD1
CASSVPGLSSYNEQFF,TGTGCCAGCAGCGTCCCGGGTCTCAGCTCCTACAATGAGCAGTTCTTC,TRBV13,TRBJ2-1,-,-
CASSFNNRLDTEAFF,TGTGCCAGCAGTTTCAACAACAGGTTGGACACTGAAGCTTTCTTT,TRBV27,TRBJ1-1,-,-
CASSAQTSGTYNEQFF,TGTGCCAGCAGCGCCCAGACTAGCGGGACTTACAATGAGCAGTTCTTC,TRBV11-3,TRBJ2-1,-,TRBD2